This T cell receptor beta chain stems from a study of blood T cell repertoires in COVID-19. Sequenced by immunoSEQ multiplex PCR; TCRdb stores in-frame clones only, minus some. The sample lists 200,000 to 300,000 clones; around nine tenths were seen once. Trimming shortened V by 5 bases and J by 3 bases, and 11 bases separated the two germline ends. This CDR3 region has 13 residues. The TCR was taken from a man in his forties or fifties who had recovered from COVID-19. J is TRBJ2-7 and V is TRBV12-3 or TRBV12-4, with TRBD1 as a possible D gene (6 bases). The sample was peripheral blood. This CDR3 is CASSRDMDYEQYF. As DNA, the CDR3 is TGTGCCAGCAGTAGGGACATGGACTACGAGCAGTACTTC.